A selection of T cell receptor beta chains follows, all from one sample in a study of shared clonotypes between healthy human individuals. Assay used: immunoSEQ multiplex PCR; TCRdb lists only in-frame clones, some missing. There are over a million clones in the sample; 75% to 85% occur only once, and under 0.6% lies in the top ten. Sequencing used memory CD4+ T cells from PBMCs. The receptors shown here come from a man aged 18 to 29 in good health. Some clones in this sample may be carry-over from other donors' samples. Each CDR3 is given with its conserved first and last residue.

v_call cdr3_aa
TRBV9 CASSVEIGGRETQYF
TRBV4-2 CASSQGAGATTGELFF
TRBV19 CASSTGPFSNQPQHF
TRBV4-3 CASSQLAEYNEQFF
TRBV5-1 CASSLPLAGGFSSTDTQYF
TRBV7-3 CASSSPPYNEQFF
TRBV19 CASSIGQARREKLFF
TRBV27 CASSWWRGTDTQYF
TRBV10-3 CAISEAYEQYF
TRBV5-5 CASSSGGSGNTIYF
TRBV5-6 CASSLITSKNIQYF
TRBV2 CASSVGVILAQGELFF
TRBV25-1 CASGGRSSYNEQFF
TRBV29-1 CSVVGRGGSEQYF
TRBV5-1 CASSDSGTSGNEQFF
TRBV6-1 CASSDQWRDTQYF
TRBV2 CASSDQDRVNQPQHF
TRBV20-1 CSAQRGAEAFF
TRBV5-1 CASSREQYYGYTF
TRBV7-9 CASSSAASGTGELFF
TRBV2 CASSFSWPDTQYF
TRBV5-4 CASSPSTSRPEAFF
TRBV19 CASTALRQGEDGTEAFF
TRBV10-1 CASSRQDGEAFF
TRBV30 CAWSTGSGKSEKLFF
TRBV9 CASSAQTNTGELFF
TRBV5-1 CASSRGQVNTEAFF
TRBV6-1 CASIRGSANEKLFF
TRBV27 CASSFPGRVGYTF
TRBV6-6 CASSYRQGIRETQYF
TRBV4-3 CASSQEEGTEAFF
TRBV21-1 CASSKDTGQARTGELFF
TRBV28 CASKSETQYF
TRBV20-1 CSADRGETQYF
TRBV4-2 CASSLQGVEATNEKLFF
TRBV6-1 CASSEGVVAGELFF
TRBV6-5 CASSYELGANGQPQHF
TRBV14 CASSQQRTGGGGYTF
TRBV11-2 CASSLRGEAFF
TRBV28 CASRTMGPWGKLFF
TRBV6-1 CASRIGYGNQPQHF
TRBV27 CASSDPPGNEQFF
TRBV11-2 CASSPHQADTGELFF
TRBV7-3 CASSLGSGRGQETQYF
TRBV7-8 CASSFGGLPNYGYTF
TRBV5-4 CASSVLGARLYEQYF
TRBV5-4 CASSLWALANEQFF
TRBV28 CASSSDRGPRNTEAFF
TRBV18 CASSFRTGDEDGYTF
TRBV5-6 CASSQRPEDTQYF
TRBV28 CASSGAGGGTDTQYF
TRBV6-6 CASSPFTDTQYF
TRBV7-2 CASSFKGYEQYF
TRBV19 CASSMGRNQPQHF
TRBV28 CASSQVLGRGYEQYF
TRBV5-1 CASTKMASGSISGELFF